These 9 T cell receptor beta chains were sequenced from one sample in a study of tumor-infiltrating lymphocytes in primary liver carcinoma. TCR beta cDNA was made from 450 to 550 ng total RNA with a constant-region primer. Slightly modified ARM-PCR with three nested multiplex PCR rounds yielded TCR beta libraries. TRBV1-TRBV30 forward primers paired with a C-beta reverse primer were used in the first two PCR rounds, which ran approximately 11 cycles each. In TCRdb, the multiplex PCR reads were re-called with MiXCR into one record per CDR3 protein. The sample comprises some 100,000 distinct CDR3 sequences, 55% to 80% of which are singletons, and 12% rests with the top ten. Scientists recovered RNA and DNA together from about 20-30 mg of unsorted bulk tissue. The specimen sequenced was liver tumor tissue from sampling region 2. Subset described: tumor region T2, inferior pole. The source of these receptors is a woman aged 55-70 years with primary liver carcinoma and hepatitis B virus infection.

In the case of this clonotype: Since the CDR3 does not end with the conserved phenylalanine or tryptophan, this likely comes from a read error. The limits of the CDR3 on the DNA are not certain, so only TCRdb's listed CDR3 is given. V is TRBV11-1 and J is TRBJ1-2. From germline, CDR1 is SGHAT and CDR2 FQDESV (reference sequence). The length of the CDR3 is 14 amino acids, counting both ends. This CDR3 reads CASRPRDSYCGYAL.

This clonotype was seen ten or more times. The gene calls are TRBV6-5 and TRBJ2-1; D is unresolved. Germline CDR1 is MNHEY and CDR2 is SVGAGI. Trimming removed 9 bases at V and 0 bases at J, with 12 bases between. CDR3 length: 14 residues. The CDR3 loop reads CAREETSSYNEQFF. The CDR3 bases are TGTGCCAGAGAGGAGACGAGCTCCTACAATGAGCAGTTCTTC.

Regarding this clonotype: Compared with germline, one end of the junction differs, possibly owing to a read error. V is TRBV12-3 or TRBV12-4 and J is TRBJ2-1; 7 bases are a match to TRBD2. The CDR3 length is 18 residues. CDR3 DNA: TGTACCAGCAGTTTCTCGACTTGCGGGAGTACTACCTACAATGAGCAGTTCTTC. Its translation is CTSSFSTCGSTTYNEQFF.

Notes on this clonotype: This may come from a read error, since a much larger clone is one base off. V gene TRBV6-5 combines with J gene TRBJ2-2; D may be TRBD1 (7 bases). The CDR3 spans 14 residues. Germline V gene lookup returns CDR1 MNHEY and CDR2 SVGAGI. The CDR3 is CASKTNRGTGGLFF. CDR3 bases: TGTGCCAGCAAAACTAACAGGGGAACCGGGGGGCTGTTTTTT.

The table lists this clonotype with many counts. This CDR3 reads CASSLGAPGGETQYF. The CDR3 DNA reads as TGTGCCAGCAGCTTGGGAGCCCCCGGCGGGGAGACCCAGTACTTC. The genes are TRBV5-4 and TRBJ2-5; possibly TRBD2 for D (5 bases). The germline V and J ends were trimmed by 0 bases and 5 bases, with 14 bases remaining between them. The CDR3 is made up of 15 amino acids. The germline V gene encodes CDR1 SGHNT and CDR2 YYREEE (reference sequence).

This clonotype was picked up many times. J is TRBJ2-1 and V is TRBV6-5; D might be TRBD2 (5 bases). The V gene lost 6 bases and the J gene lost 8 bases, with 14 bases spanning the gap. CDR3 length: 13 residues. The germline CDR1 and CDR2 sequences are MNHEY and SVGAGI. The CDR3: CASREAGGDEQFF. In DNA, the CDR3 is TGTGCCAGCAGGGAGGCCGGTGGGGATGAGCAGTTCTTC.

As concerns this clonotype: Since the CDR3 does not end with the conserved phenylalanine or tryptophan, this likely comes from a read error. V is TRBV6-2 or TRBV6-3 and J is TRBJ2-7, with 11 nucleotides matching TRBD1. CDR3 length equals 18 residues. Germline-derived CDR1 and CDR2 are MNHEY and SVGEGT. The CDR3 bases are TGTGCCAGCCGTTACCCGGGACAGGGGGGCCCAAGCTCCTACGAGCAGTACTCC. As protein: CASRYPGQGGPSSYEQYS.

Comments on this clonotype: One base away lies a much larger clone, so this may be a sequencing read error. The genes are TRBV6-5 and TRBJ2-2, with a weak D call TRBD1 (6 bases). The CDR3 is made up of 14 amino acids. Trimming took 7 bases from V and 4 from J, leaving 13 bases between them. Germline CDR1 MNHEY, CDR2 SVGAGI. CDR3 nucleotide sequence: TGTGCCAGCAAGAATGGCAGGGGCACCGGGGAGCTGTTTTTT. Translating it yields CASKNGRGTGELFF.

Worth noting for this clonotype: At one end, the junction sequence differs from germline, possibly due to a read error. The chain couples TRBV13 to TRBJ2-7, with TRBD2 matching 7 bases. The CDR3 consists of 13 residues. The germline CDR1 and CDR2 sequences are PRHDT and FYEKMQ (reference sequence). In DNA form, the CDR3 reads TGTCCCAGGAGCTTAGGGACTATCAACGAGCAGTACTTC. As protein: CPRSLGTINEQYF.